A selection of T cell receptor beta chains follows, all from one sample in a study of T cells in Graves' hyperthyroidism and ophthalmopathy. TCRdb processed the multiplex PCR reads anew with MiXCR; each CDR3 protein has one entry. The data show around 500,000 distinct CDR3 sequences, 14% seen once. The sample taken for sequencing was blood. Every receptor here comes from a woman aged 35 to 49 with Graves' hyperthyroidism. The CDR3 runs from the conserved cysteine through the conserved F or W. D genes are given only for firm matches. Clone size is not always given. Where it is, it says once, few, many or a class for expanded clones.

j_call	v_call	d_call	cdr3_length	clone_size	cdr3_aa	cdr3_nt
TRBJ2-4	TRBV18	-	15	many	CASSPIATFKNIQYF	TGTGCCAGCTCACCAATAGCGACGTTCAAAAACATTCAGTACTTC
TRBJ2-2	TRBV7-6	TRBD1	16	-	CASSLATGGITGELFF	TGTGCCAGCAGCTTAGCGACAGGGGGTATCACCGGGGAGCTGTTTTTT
TRBJ2-7	TRBV20-1	TRBD1	12	-	CSADRGFDEQYF	TGCAGTGCTGACAGGGGGTTCGACGAGCAGTACTTC
TRBJ2-5	TRBV2	TRBD1	14	many	CASSEGGGGETQYF	TGTGCCAGCAGTGAAGGAGGGGGCGGGGAGACCCAGTACTTC
TRBJ2-3	TRBV7-3	TRBD1	15	many	CASSLLGQGIDTQYF	TGTGCCAGCAGCTTACTGGGACAGGGCATAGATACGCAGTATTTT
TRBJ2-7	TRBV5-6	TRBD2	13	many	CASSGTSFYEQYF	TGTGCCAGCAGCGGGACTAGCTTCTACGAGCAGTACTTC
TRBJ2-1	TRBV19	TRBD2	15	few	CASSRSGRYGNEQFF	TGTGCCAGTAGTAGGAGCGGGAGGTACGGCAATGAGCAGTTCTTC
TRBJ2-5	TRBV5-1	-	13	-	CASSSGQWETQYF	TGCGCCAGCAGCTCCGGACAGTGGGAGACCCAGTACTTC
TRBJ2-5	TRBV7-9	-	14	few	CASSATSSLLLEYF	TGTGCCAGCAGCGCAACTAGCTCTCTCTTATTGGAGTACTTC
TRBJ2-1	TRBV30	-	15	few	CAWSIGAGSYNEQFF	TGTGCCTGGAGTATAGGGGCCGGGTCCTACAATGAGCAGTTCTTC
TRBJ2-2	TRBV28	-	14	many	CASNPPGRTGELFF	TGTGCCAGCAACCCCCCAGGGAGGACCGGGGAGCTGTTTTTT
TRBJ2-5	TRBV11-2	TRBD2	16	-	CASSTPSGRFGETQYF	TGTGCCAGCAGCACCCCGAGCGGGAGGTTCGGGGAGACCCAGTACTTC
TRBJ2-2	TRBV6-1	TRBD2	16	many	CASSTSGRAGTGELFF	TGTGCCAGCAGTACCAGCGGGAGGGCGGGGACCGGGGAGCTGTTTTTT
TRBJ2-1	TRBV6-1	-	15	many	CASSEAVTSYNEQFF	TGTGCCAGCAGTGAAGCCGTGACTAGCTACAATGAGCAGTTCTTC
TRBJ2-4	TRBV30	TRBD2	15	many	CAWSNPGLAGNIQYF	TGTGCCTGGAGTAATCCGGGACTAGCGGGAAACATTCAGTACTTC
TRBJ2-7	TRBV15	TRBD1	16	many	CATSKRWTGDPYEQYF	TGTGCCACCAGCAAGAGGTGGACAGGGGATCCCTACGAGCAGTACTTC
TRBJ2-2	TRBV2	-	12	many	CASSDSTGELFF	TGTGCCAGCAGTGATAGCACCGGGGAGCTGTTTTTT
TRBJ2-3	TRBV25-1	TRBD2	15	-	CASSEGREVGDTQYF	TGTGCCAGCAGTGAGGGGCGGGAGGTTGGGGATACGCAGTATTTT